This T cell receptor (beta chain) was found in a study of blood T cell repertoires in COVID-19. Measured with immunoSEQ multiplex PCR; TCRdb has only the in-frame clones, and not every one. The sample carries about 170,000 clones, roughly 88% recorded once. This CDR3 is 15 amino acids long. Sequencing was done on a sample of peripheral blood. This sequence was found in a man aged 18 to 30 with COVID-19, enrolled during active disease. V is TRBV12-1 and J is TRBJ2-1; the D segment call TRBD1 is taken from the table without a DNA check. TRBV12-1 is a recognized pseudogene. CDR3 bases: TGTGCCAGCAGCTTGCGACAGGTGTCCTACAATGAGCAGTTCTTC. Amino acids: CASSLRQVSYNEQFF.